One sample yielded the 4 T cell receptor beta chains listed below, sequenced in a study of shared clonotypes between healthy human individuals. This table comes from immunoSEQ multiplex PCR, and its TCRdb copy is limited to in-frame clones, with some not included. The profile shows 470,000 or so clones, approximately 84% of them singletons. Specimen: PBMCs. These TCRs come from a woman aged 35 to 49 in good health. Some clones in this sample may be carry-over from other donors' samples.

This clone occurred a few times. This likely reflects a read error, since a far larger clone is one base away. Additional DNA sequences in this sample encode the identical CDR3. The chain couples TRBV28 to TRBJ1-2; D not certain. V lost 8 bases, J lost 0 bases, and 16 bases lay in between. This CDR3 has 15 residues. Germline-derived CDR1 and CDR2 are MDHEN and SYDVKM. Written as DNA, the CDR3 is TGTGCCAGCGGGCTCGGAATACGAGCTAACTATGGCTACACCTTC. Its translation is CASGLGIRANYGYTF.

This clone came up once. This chain links TRBV19 with TRBJ2-6, with D perhaps given as TRBD1 or TRBD2 (5 bases each). The CDR3 covers 15 residues. The V end lost 5 bases, the J end lost 4 bases, and 12 bases lay between the germline ends. Per germline, CDR1 LNHDA and CDR2 SQIVND (reference sequence). The CDR3 bases are TGTGCCAGTAGTCCACCAGGGACGGGGGCCAACGTCCTGACTTTC. Translated, it gives CASSPPGTGANVLTF.

The chain links TRBV2 to TRBJ1-1; the D gene is possibly TRBD1 (6 bases). V was pared by 6 bases and J by 3 bases, with 14 bases between. Germline-derived CDR1 and CDR2 are SNHLY and FYNNEI. This CDR3 is 14 amino acids long. CDR3 nucleotide sequence: TGTGCCAGCAGCCCACAGGGAAGGGACACTGAAGCTTTCTTT. Translating gives CASSPQGRDTEAFF.

The chain couples TRBV28 to TRBJ2-1, with 7 bases identical to TRBD2. This CDR3 has 14 residues. Germline assignment: CDR1 MDHEN and CDR2 SYDVKM. The V and J ends lost 5 bases and 7 bases, in that order; junction bases with no gene match: 8. The CDR3 nucleotides read TGTGCCAGCAGTCTCCCGGGACTAAGAAATGAGCAGTTCTTC. This encodes CASSLPGLRNEQFF.